The clone carrying this T cell receptor (beta chain) showed up just a few times. The antigen remains undetermined. Here immunoSEQ multiplex PCR was the method, and the copy in TCRdb shows in-frame clones only, minus some. The data show over 200,000 clones, with 85% to 90% seen just once and about 2.7% held by the top ten. Germline assignment: CDR1 SGHTA and CDR2 FQGNSA. There are 12 residues in the CDR3. V was cut by 4 bases and J by 6 bases, with 10 bases left in between. This sample is drawn from a study of cytomegalovirus exposure and HLA in healthy donors. General observations from the study: Under in vitro conditions, a few CMV-associated chains were confirmed as specific for CMV antigens.

The sequenced sample consisted of PBMCs. The chain links TRBV7-2 to TRBJ2-7; tentatively, D is TRBD2 (6 bases). The TCR was taken from a woman aged 18-29 years in good health and CMV-seronegative. The CDR3 DNA is TGTGCCAGCAGCTCGGGACTTGTCGAGCAGTACTTC. Translated: CASSSGLVEQYF.